This TCR beta chain derives from a study of control samples from healthy donors and cancer patients. Sequencing was performed with immunoSEQ multiplex PCR; in TCRdb, only in-frame clones are kept and a portion is missing. Here the sample spans about 83,000 clones, 90% to 95% being singletons. The CDR3 is made up of 14 amino acids. Germline values: CDR1 LNHDA, CDR2 SQIVND (reference sequence). The V end was cut by 7 bases, the J end by 2 bases, with 9 bases between. The receptor's source is a man in his fifties in good health. The rearrangement links TRBV19 to TRBJ2-6, with TRBD1 as a possible D gene (6 bases). Source material: blood. CDR3 in amino acids: CASKEGAGANVLTF. The CDR3 nucleotides are TGTGCCAGTAAAGAGGGGGCTGGGGCCAACGTCCTGACTTTC.